This entry features one T cell receptor (beta chain) sequence. These data belong to a study of blood T cell repertoires in COVID-19. Background on the study: Samples taken during acute and convalescent COVID-19 were collected in the United States, Italy and Spain. PBMCs, B-cell-depleted T cells, or T cells provided the cDNA or gDNA that made up the material.

Methods used by the authors: The assay estimated nucleated cells by amplifying reference gene primers. Sequencing used immunoSEQ multiplex PCR; TCRdb keeps in-frame clones, though not all of them. V and J calls and clone size are copied from that table; D and trimming were computed from the DNA. The profile shows about 120,000 clones, about 91% of them singletons. The CDR3 consists of 15 residues. V lost 5 bases and J 3 bases, leaving 14 bases between the germline ends. From germline, CDR1 is SNHLY and CDR2 FYNNEI. Material for sequencing was peripheral blood. This sequence was found in a woman in her forties or fifties with active or convalescent COVID-19. The genes are TRBV2 and TRBJ1-5; D possibly corresponds to TRBD1 (5 bases). CDR3 in amino acids: CASSNNRYPNQPQHF. The CDR3 coding sequence is TGTGCCAGCAGTAATAACAGGTATCCCAATCAGCCCCAGCATTTT. The full variable domain, completed using reference TRBV2 and TRBJ1-5, is EPEVTQTPSHQVTQMGQEVILRCVPISNHLYFYWYRQILGQKVEFLVSFYNNEISEKSEIFDDQFSVERPDGSNFTLKIRSTKLEDSAMYFCASSNNRYPNQPQHFGDGTRLSIL.